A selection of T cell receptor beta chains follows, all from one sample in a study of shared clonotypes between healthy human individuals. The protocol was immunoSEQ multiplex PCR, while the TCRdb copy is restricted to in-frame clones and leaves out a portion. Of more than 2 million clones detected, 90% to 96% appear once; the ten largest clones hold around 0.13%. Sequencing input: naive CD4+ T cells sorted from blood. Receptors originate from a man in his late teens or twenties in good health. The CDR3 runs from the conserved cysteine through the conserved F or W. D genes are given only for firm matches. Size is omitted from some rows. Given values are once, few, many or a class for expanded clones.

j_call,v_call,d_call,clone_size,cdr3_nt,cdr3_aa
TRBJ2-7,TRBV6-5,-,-,TGTGCCAGCAAACGCGGACACCCTTCCGACGAGCAGTACTTC,CASKRGHPSDEQYF
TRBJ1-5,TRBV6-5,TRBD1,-,TGTGCCAGCAGTATCGGGACAGGCGCCAATCAGCCCCAGCATTTT,CASSIGTGANQPQHF
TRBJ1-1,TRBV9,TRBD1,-,TGTGCCAGCAGCGTAGCCAGTCAGGGGGCCACTGAAGCTTTCTTT,CASSVASQGATEAFF
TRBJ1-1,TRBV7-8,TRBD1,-,TGTGCCAGCAGCCTGGACAGGGGAAAGGGAGCTTTCTTT,CASSLDRGKGAFF
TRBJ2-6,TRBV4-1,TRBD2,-,TGCGCCAGCAGCCAAGGGACTAGCGGGAGCTCTGGGGCCAACGTCCTGACTTTC,CASSQGTSGSSGANVLTF
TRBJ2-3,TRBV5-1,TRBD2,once,TGCGCCAGCCGTGGACTAGCGGGAGGCCTCACAGATACGCAGTATTTT,CASRGLAGGLTDTQYF
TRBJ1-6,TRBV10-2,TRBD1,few,TGCGCCAGCAGTAAGACCGACAGGGAGACATCACCCCTCCACTTT,CASSKTDRETSPLHF
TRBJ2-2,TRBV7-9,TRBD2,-,TGTGCCAGCAGCCAATTAGCGGGAAACACCGGGGAGCTGTTTTTT,CASSQLAGNTGELFF
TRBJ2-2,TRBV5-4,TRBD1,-,TGTGCCAGCAGCTCCGACAGGGGGTTTAACCGGGAGCTGTTTTTT,CASSSDRGFNRELFF
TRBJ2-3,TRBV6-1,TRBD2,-,TGTGCCAGCACTACGGGACTAGCCGGGGGTGATACGCAGTATTTT,CASTTGLAGGDTQYF
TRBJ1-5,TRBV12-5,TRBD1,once,TGTGCTAGTGCGGGACAGGGTGGTCAGCCCCAGCATTTT,CASAGQGGQPQHF
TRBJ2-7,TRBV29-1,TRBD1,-,TGCAGCGTGGGGACAGGGGGTTTCTACGAGCAGTACTTC,CSVGTGGFYEQYF
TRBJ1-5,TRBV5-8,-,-,TGTGCCAGCAGCAATATATTTAGCAATCAGCCCCAGCATTTT,CASSNIFSNQPQHF
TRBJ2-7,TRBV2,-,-,TGTGCCAGCAGTGATGCCAGTCCCTACGAGCAGTACTTC,CASSDASPYEQYF
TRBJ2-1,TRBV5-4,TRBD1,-,TGTGCCAGCAGGACAGGGGGCCTTTACAATGAGCAGTTCTTC,CASRTGGLYNEQFF
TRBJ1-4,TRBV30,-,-,TGTGCCTGGAGCGCCTGGACGGATGAAAAACTGTTTTTT,CAWSAWTDEKLFF
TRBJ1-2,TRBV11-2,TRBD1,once,TGTGCCAGCAACATCCCGGGACAGGGGGATGGCTACACCTTC,CASNIPGQGDGYTF
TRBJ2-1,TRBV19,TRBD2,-,TGTGCCAGTAGTATAGTTACTAGCGGCTACAATGAGCAGTTCTTC,CASSIVTSGYNEQFF
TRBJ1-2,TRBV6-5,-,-,TGTGCCAGCAGTATTACCGGGACTCCTAACTATGGCTACACCTTC,CASSITGTPNYGYTF
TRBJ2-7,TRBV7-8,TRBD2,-,TGTGCCAGCACCGCAGACCTAGCGGTGCCGGAGCAGTACTTC,CASTADLAVPEQYF
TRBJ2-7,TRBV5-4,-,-,TGTGCCAGCAGCCTGGGAGGGACACAGAGCTCCTACGAGCAGTACTTC,CASSLGGTQSSYEQYF
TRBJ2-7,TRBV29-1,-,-,TGCAGCGTTGATCAACAGGGCGGAGGCGAGCAGTACTTC,CSVDQQGGGEQYF
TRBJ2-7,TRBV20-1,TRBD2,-,TGCAGTGCGGAGCGGGGCTACGAGCAGTACTTC,CSAERGYEQYF
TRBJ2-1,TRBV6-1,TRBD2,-,TGTGCCAGCAGGGAACCTAGCGGGAGCTCCTACAATGAGCAGTTCTTC,CASREPSGSSYNEQFF
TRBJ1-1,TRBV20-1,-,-,TGCAGTGCGCGGAGGGACACTGAAGCTTTCTTT,CSARRDTEAFF
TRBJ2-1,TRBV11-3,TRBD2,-,TGTGCCAGCAGCTCACCGGGACTAACCAATGAGCAGTTCTTC,CASSSPGLTNEQFF
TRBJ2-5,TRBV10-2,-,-,TGCGCCAGCAGTGACTGGACACGAGAGACCCAGTACTTC,CASSDWTRETQYF
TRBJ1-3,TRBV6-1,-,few,TGTGCCAGCAGTGAAGCGTTTGACACCATATATTTT,CASSEAFDTIYF
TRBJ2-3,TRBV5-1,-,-,TGCGCCAGCAGCCTCTCGCAGACCCTAGATACGCAGTATTTT,CASSLSQTLDTQYF
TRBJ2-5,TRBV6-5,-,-,TGTGCCAGCAGTTACACCGACAGTTTCCAGCAGTACTTC,CASSYTDSFQQYF
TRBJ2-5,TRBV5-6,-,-,TGTGCCAGCAGCTCGACGGGGGATCAAGAGACCCAGTACTTC,CASSSTGDQETQYF
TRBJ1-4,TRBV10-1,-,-,TGCGCCAGCAGTTCCGGGCCTCCGAGGGAAAAACTGTTTTTT,CASSSGPPREKLFF
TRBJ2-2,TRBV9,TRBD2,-,TGTGCCAGCAGCGTAGTGGGACTAGGGGTAGGGGAGCTGTTTTTT,CASSVVGLGVGELFF
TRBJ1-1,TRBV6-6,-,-,TGTGCCACGATACCAGGGATGGGGACTGAAGCTTTCTTT,CATIPGMGTEAFF
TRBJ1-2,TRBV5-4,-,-,TGTGCCAGCAGCCCCTCGGGTACTGGTGGCTACACCTTC,CASSPSGTGGYTF
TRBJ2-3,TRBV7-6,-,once,TGTGCCAGCAGCTTTCTTGAAGGGACGATGACAGATACGCAGTATTTT,CASSFLEGTMTDTQYF
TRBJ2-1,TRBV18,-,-,TGTGCCAGCTCACCGGCACAGGGCCGCTACAATGAGCAGTTCTTC,CASSPAQGRYNEQFF
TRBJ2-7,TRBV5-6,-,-,TGTGCCAGCAGCACGGGTATCAGGAGACCAGGCGAGCAGTACTTC,CASSTGIRRPGEQYF
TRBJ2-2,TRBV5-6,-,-,TGTGCCAGCAGCTTGTTGGATAACACCGGGGAGCTGTTTTTT,CASSLLDNTGELFF
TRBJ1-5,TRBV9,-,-,TGTGCCAGCAGCGTAGGGACAGACAGGTCTCAGCCCCAGCATTTT,CASSVGTDRSQPQHF
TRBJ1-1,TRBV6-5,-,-,TGTGCCAGCAGCTTCCGCCAGGGGCTGGCTGAAGCTTTCTTT,CASSFRQGLAEAFF
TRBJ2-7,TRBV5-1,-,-,TGCGCCAGCAGCTTTAGCTTAAACTACGAGCAGTACTTC,CASSFSLNYEQYF
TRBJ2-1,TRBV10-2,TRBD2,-,TGCGCCAGCAGGGAGGCCACTAGCGGGAGGGCCAATGAGCAGTTCTTC,CASREATSGRANEQFF